The 27 T cell receptor beta chains listed next were all sequenced from one sample in a study of shared clonotypes between healthy human individuals. Repertoires were generated with immunoSEQ multiplex PCR, while TCRdb's copy carries only in-frame clones and drops some. The repertoire holds about a million clones, with about 75% as singletons. Sequenced material: memory CD4+ T cells sorted from blood. Regarding subset: CD45RA-negative fraction. The origin of the receptors is a man aged 18 to 29 in good health.

This chain joins TRBV18 and TRBJ2-2, with TRBD1 identical over 8 bases. Germline CDR1 and CDR2: KGHSH and LQKENI. CDR3 length equals 16 residues. V lost 2 bases and J lost 4; bases outside the gene matches: 6. The CDR3 reads CASSPIQGATTGELFF. Here the CDR3 DNA reads TGTGCCAGCTCACCAATTCAGGGGGCGACCACCGGGGAGCTGTTTTTT.

This chain links TRBV5-1 with TRBJ2-6, with D perhaps TRBD1 (6 bases). Deletions cut 4 bases from V and 2 bases from J, with 13 bases between. Germline-derived CDR1 and CDR2 are SGHRS and YFSETQ. This CDR3 region has 16 residues. DNA for the CDR3: TGCGCCAGCAGCCAACTCACAGGGACTGGGGCCAACGTCCTGACTTTC. Amino acid sequence: CASSQLTGTGANVLTF.

CDR3 sequence reads: CASSRPPLAEQFF. In DNA, the CDR3 is TGTGCCAGCAGTAGACCCCCTTTAGCCGAGCAGTTCTTC. The J gene is TRBJ2-1, the V gene TRBV6-6; D is undetermined. Between the trimmed V and J ends, which lost 5 bases and 10 bases, there was a span of 15 bases. CDR1 is MNHNY and CDR2 is SVGAGI in the germline V gene (reference sequence). The CDR3 length is 13 residues.

This rearrangement joins TRBV5-1 to TRBJ2-7; D gene unclear. Per the germline V gene, CDR1 is SGHRS and CDR2 is YFSETQ. The CDR3 loop spans 13 amino acids. Trimming removed 4 bases at V and 4 bases at J, with 12 bases between. The CDR3 DNA reads as TGCGCCAGCAGCCCCAGATCGAATTACGAGCAGTACTTC. Its translation: CASSPRSNYEQYF.

The chain employs TRBV5-1 and TRBJ1-1; 8 nucleotides match TRBD1. Trimming took 4 bases from V and 1 from J; bases not matched to a gene: 6. This CDR3 has 15 amino acids. Germline CDR1 SGHRS, CDR2 YFSETQ. CDR3 sequence: CASSSDRGRNTEAFF. The CDR3, as DNA: TGCGCCAGCAGCAGCGACAGGGGCCGGAACACTGAAGCTTTCTTT.

The genes are TRBV18 and TRBJ2-2, with D unclear. CDR3 length: 16 residues. Germline V gene sequence: CDR1 KGHSH, CDR2 LQKENI. V was shortened by 0 bases and J by 0 bases, with 8 bases between the two germline ends. The CDR3 bases are TGTGCCAGCTCACCACCAAGGACCCCGAACACCGGGGAGCTGTTTTTT. Amino acids: CASSPPRTPNTGELFF.

The chain recombines TRBV2 with TRBJ1-2, with no clear D. Trimming cost V 7 bases and J 4 bases, with 10 bases left between them. The CDR3 runs to 12 residues. Germline CDR1 and CDR2: SNHLY and FYNNEI. This CDR3 is CASIWGSYGYTF. The DNA for the CDR3 is TGTGCCAGCATCTGGGGATCCTATGGCTACACCTTC. Full variable domain (outside the CDR3, taken from reference TRBV2 and TRBJ1-2): EPEVTQTPSHQVTQMGQEVILRCVPISNHLYFYWYRQILGQKVEFLVSFYNNEISEKSEIFDDQFSVERPDGSNFTLKIRSTKLEDSAMYFCASIWGSYGYTFGSGTRLTVV.

The genes are TRBV30 and TRBJ1-2; D is possibly TRBD1 (5 bases). The CDR3 is 15 residues long. V lost 3 bases, J lost 3 bases, and 17 bases lay in between. Germline values: CDR1 GTSNPN, CDR2 SVGIG (reference sequence). The CDR3 loop reads CAWREKTAGHYGYTF. The CDR3 DNA is TGTGCCTGGAGGGAAAAGACAGCCGGGCACTATGGCTACACCTTC.

The chain links TRBV19 to TRBJ1-1, with TRBD1 matching 9 bases. The CDR3 length is 15 residues. The V gene end was trimmed by 5 bases and the J gene end by 4 bases; junction bases not matched to a gene: 8. The germline CDR1 and CDR2 sequences are LNHDA and SQIVND (reference sequence). The DNA for the CDR3 is TGTGCCAGTAGTCCGGGACAGGGAACGGGCACTGAAGCTTTCTTT. Amino acid sequence: CASSPGQGTGTEAFF.

The chain recombines TRBV19 with TRBJ1-4; the D is unclear. Per the germline V gene, CDR1 is LNHDA and CDR2 is SQIVND (reference sequence). The length of the CDR3 is 13 residues. Trimming took 4 bases from V and 7 from J, leaving 10 bases between them. The chain's CDR3 is CASSTLGLEKLFF. In nucleotides, the CDR3 is TGTGCCAGTAGTACCCTCGGACTTGAAAAACTGTTTTTT.

The chain joins TRBV7-2 to TRBJ2-5; D is undetermined. Deletions cut 5 bases from V and 5 bases from J, with 12 bases between. Germline V CDR1 and CDR2: SGHTA, FQGNSA. The CDR3 consists of 13 residues. The CDR3 DNA follows: TGTGCCAGCAGCCCCTCCTTGTTCGAGACCCAGTACTTC. Translated: CASSPSLFETQYF. The full variable domain, rest sourced from reference TRBV7-2 and TRBJ2-5, is GAGVSQSPSNKVTEKGKDVELRCDPISGHTALYWYRQSLGQGLEFLIYFQGNSAPDKSGLPSDRFSAERTGGSVSTLTIQRTQQEDSAVYLCASSPSLFETQYFGPGTRLLVL.

The rearrangement uses TRBV5-5 and TRBJ2-3; D is ambiguous. The V gene lost 1 base and the J gene lost 2 bases, with 11 bases spanning the gap. From germline, CDR1 is SGHKS and CDR2 YYEKEE (reference sequence). The CDR3 has 15 amino acids. The CDR3, as DNA: TGTGCCAGCAGCTTGTGGGAAGCCTCCACAGATACGCAGTATTTT. Its protein is CASSLWEASTDTQYF.

The CDR3 protein is CASSEAWGQGFTEAFF. The CDR3 nucleotides are TGTGCCAGCAGTGAAGCATGGGGACAGGGTTTCACTGAAGCTTTCTTT. The chain is built from TRBV6-1 and TRBJ1-1; 9 bases line up with TRBD1. The junction had 6 bases not matched to a gene; V was cut back by 0 bases and J by 4 bases. Germline V lookup: CDR1 MNHNS, CDR2 SASEGT. The CDR3 contains 16 residues.

As regards this clone: Other DNA sequences from this sample encode an identical CDR3 as well. The J gene is TRBJ1-2, the V gene TRBV6-4; D remains unclear. With 0 bases removed from V and 7 bases from J, the gap between germline ends came to 18 bases. Germline V gene sequence: CDR1 MRHNA, CDR2 SNTAGT. The CDR3 runs to 16 residues. CDR3 loop: CASSDSSFRGRGGYTF. CDR3 sequence (DNA): TGTGCCAGCAGTGACTCGAGTTTCCGGGGTCGGGGTGGCTACACCTTC.

The chain employs TRBV28 and TRBJ1-2; D is possibly TRBD1 (6 bases). V was pared by 6 bases and J by 1 base, with 9 bases between. Germline V lookup: CDR1 MDHEN, CDR2 SYDVKM. The CDR3 extends over 13 amino acids. The CDR3 reads CASSRGHNYGYTF. In DNA form, the CDR3 reads TGTGCCAGCAGCAGGGGACATAACTATGGCTACACCTTC.

The sample holds a few counts of this clone. The V call is TRBV5-4, the J call TRBJ1-4, with a possible D match to TRBD1 (5 bases). The CDR3 consists of 16 residues. The V and J ends lost 2 bases and 2 bases respectively, with 13 bases between them. Germline CDR1 is SGHNT and CDR2 is YYREEE (reference sequence). The CDR3 here is CASSLKTGPTNEKLFF. The CDR3 DNA reads TGTGCCAGCAGCTTAAAAACGGGACCGACTAATGAAAAACTGTTTTTT.

This chain uses TRBV6-5 with TRBJ2-7; D uncertain. CDR3 size: 15 residues. V was trimmed by 6 bases and J by 2 bases, leaving 17 bases between them. Germline V gene lookup returns CDR1 MNHEY and CDR2 SVGAGI. For the CDR3, the DNA is TGTGCCAGCAGGGCGTCCACGTACCCTACCTACGAGCAGTACTTC. It yields the protein CASRASTYPTYEQYF.

The rearrangement links TRBV30 to TRBJ2-3; D possibly corresponds to TRBD1 (6 bases). The V and J ends lost 2 bases and 5 bases respectively, with 11 bases between them. This CDR3 has 13 residues. The germline V gene encodes CDR1 GTSNPN and CDR2 SVGIG (reference sequence). This CDR3 is CAWSPGHIDTQYF. DNA for the CDR3: TGTGCCTGGAGTCCGGGACACATAGATACGCAGTATTTT. Based on the CDR3 plus reference TRBV30 and TRBJ2-3, the full variable domain is SQTIHQWPATLVQPVGSPLSLECTVEGTSNPNLYWYRQAAGRGLQLLFYSVGIGQISSEVPQNLSASRPQDRQFILSSKKLLLSDSGFYLCAWSPGHIDTQYFGPGTRLTVL.

In this sample, this clone turned up a few times. This sequence joins TRBV18 and TRBJ2-6; D may be TRBD1 or TRBD2 (5 bases each). Germline lookup yields CDR1 KGHSH and CDR2 LQKENI. The CDR3 length is 19 residues. Trimming pared 2 bases from V and 0 bases from J, leaving 17 bases between. The CDR3 DNA reads TGTGCCAGCTCACCAGGGCTGGGACGCCTGAGCTCTGGGGCCAACGTCCTGACTTTC. Encoded protein: CASSPGLGRLSSGANVLTF. The entire variable domain, with the rest obtained from reference TRBV18 and TRBJ2-6, is as follows: NAGVMQNPRHLVRRRGQEARLRCSPMKGHSHVYWYRQLPEEGLKFMVYLQKENIIDESGMPKERFSAEFPKEGPSILRIQQVVRGDSAAYFCASSPGLGRLSSGANVLTFGAGSRLTVL.

This sequence joins TRBV6-5 and TRBJ1-2; D gene uncertain. The CDR3 covers 13 residues. Germline-derived CDR1 and CDR2 are MNHEY and SVGAGI. The V gene lost 6 bases and the J gene lost 0 bases, with 8 bases spanning the gap. The CDR3 bases are TGTGCCAGCAGGATGTCAGCTAACTATGGCTACACCTTC. Its protein product is CASRMSANYGYTF.

V usage is TRBV27 and J usage is TRBJ2-1; D gene ambiguous. Germline V gene data show CDR1 as MNHEY and CDR2 as SMNVEV (reference sequence). The CDR3 covers 15 residues. V was cut by 2 bases and J by 2 bases, with 10 bases left in between. As DNA, the CDR3 is TGTGCCAGCAGTTTAGCGGTTCCCCCCTACAATGAGCAGTTCTTC. This codes for CASSLAVPPYNEQFF.

The chain links TRBV4-3 to TRBJ2-1, with TRBD1 matching 8 bases. Germline CDR1 is LGHNA and CDR2 is YSLEER. J gave up 2 bases and V 0 bases, and 3 bases lay outside the gene matches. The CDR3 has 16 residues. The CDR3 sequence: CASSQEGQGTYNEQFF. CDR3 sequence (DNA): TGCGCCAGCAGCCAAGAAGGACAGGGTACCTACAATGAGCAGTTCTTC.

On this clone: The junction departs from germline at one end; a sequencing error may be responsible. The V and J genes are TRBV6-5 and TRBJ2-2; 10 bases agree with TRBD2. Germline V gene lookup returns CDR1 MNHEY and CDR2 SVGAGI. The CDR3 length is 15 residues. DNA of the CDR3: TGTGCCAGCACCCCGGGACTAGCGAACCCCGGGGAGCTGTTTTTT. It encodes CASTPGLANPGELFF.

This clone occurred many times. Other nucleotide sequences in the sample specify the same CDR3. The V call is TRBV5-1, the J call TRBJ2-1; 8 nucleotides match TRBD2. Germline V gene data show CDR1 as SGHRS and CDR2 as YFSETQ. The CDR3 loop spans 16 amino acids. The V segment lost 1 base and the J segment 3 bases; nucleotides outside the gene matches: 6. This CDR3 reads CASSLNSGGHYNEQFF. CDR3 coding DNA: TGCGCCAGCAGCTTGAACAGCGGGGGCCACTACAATGAGCAGTTCTTC.

The chain employs TRBV6-5 and TRBJ1-1, with a possible D match to TRBD1 (5 bases). This CDR3 is 15 amino acids long. The V end lost 2 bases, the J end lost 11 bases, and 21 bases lay between the germline ends. The germline gives CDR1 MNHEY, CDR2 SVGAGI. CDR3 coding DNA: TGTGCCAGCAGTTACCTCAGGGAAATCAAGGGAAGGGCTTTCTTT. It specifies CASSYLREIKGRAFF.

The chain links TRBV7-2 to TRBJ2-2; TRBD1 might be the D (6 bases). The CDR3 contains 14 residues. V was shortened by 8 bases and J by 5 bases, with 15 bases between the two germline ends. Germline V gene data show CDR1 as SGHTA and CDR2 as FQGNSA. In DNA form, the CDR3 reads TGTGCCAGCGGCCCCCGGGACACGACCGGGGAGCTGTTTTTT. This translates into CASGPRDTTGELFF.

This chain joins TRBV10-3 and TRBJ1-4; D perhaps matches TRBD1 (6 bases). Germline CDR1 reads ENHRY; CDR2 reads SYGVKD. This CDR3 has 14 residues. V was shortened by 6 bases and J by 7 bases, with 15 bases between the two germline ends. For the CDR3, the DNA is TGTGCCATCAGCGAAGGGGGTTTGAGTGAAAAACTGTTTTTT. It specifies CAISEGGLSEKLFF.